These 27 T cell receptor beta chains share one sample of origin, sequenced in a study of OX40 agonist ivuxolimab in advanced cancers. The method was immunoSEQ multiplex PCR; TCRdb's version includes in-frame clones alone and lacks a portion of them. The table includes about 79,000 clones, approximately 92% detected once. The sample consisted of CD4+ or CD8+ T cells sorted from blood, taken in a trial of the OX40 agonist ivuxolimab. All receptors derive from an adult with an advanced solid tumor such as melanoma, head and neck, liver or kidney cancer.

The rearrangement joins TRBV28 to TRBJ1-5, with no clear D. The germline V gene has CDR1 MDHEN and CDR2 SYDVKM. V was shortened by 7 bases and J by 1 base, with 17 bases between the two germline ends. There are 16 residues in the CDR3. The CDR3 nucleotides are TGTGCCAGCACCTTGGCCGTCCCTATGAGCAATCAGCCCCAGCATTTT. Translation: CASTLAVPMSNQPQHF.

V gene TRBV15 combines with J gene TRBJ2-1; no clear D gene. Trimming removed 0 bases from V and 11 bases from J, with 8 bases in between. This CDR3 comprises 12 residues. Germline CDR1 is LNHNV and CDR2 is YYDKDF (reference sequence). This CDR3 is CATSRETVQQFF. CDR3 coding DNA: TGTGCCACCAGCAGAGAGACCGTCCAGCAGTTCTTC.

The sample holds a few counts of this clone. This sequence joins TRBV2 and TRBJ2-7; 7 bases are shared with TRBD1. V was pared by 11 bases and J by 1 base, with 11 bases of the junction left unmatched. The CDR3 spans 14 residues. Germline-derived CDR1 and CDR2 are SNHLY and FYNNEI. This chain's CDR3 is CAGRPGGRSYEQYF. CDR3 DNA: TGTGCCGGTCGACCAGGGGGTAGGTCCTACGAGCAGTACTTC.

The chain carries TRBV28 and TRBJ1-3; perhaps TRBD1 as D (6 bases). The CDR3 extends over 17 amino acids. The germline CDR1 and CDR2 sequences are MDHEN and SYDVKM. Deletions cut 6 bases from V and 4 bases from J, with 22 bases between. CDR3: CASSHGLQGHGGNTIYF. CDR3 coding DNA: TGTGCCAGCAGCCACGGATTACAGGGCCACGGAGGAAACACCATATATTTT.

The chain links TRBV6-1 to TRBJ2-7; no clear D. Germline CDR1 and CDR2: MNHNS and SASEGT. The CDR3 is 11 amino acids. Trimming shortened V by 10 bases and J by 0 bases, and 7 bases separated the two germline ends. The CDR3 loop reads CATLGSYEQYF. DNA of the CDR3: TGTGCCACCTTGGGCTCCTACGAGCAGTACTTC.

The chain employs TRBV28 and TRBJ2-5; 10 nucleotides agree with TRBD1. V was clipped by 6 bases and J by 5 bases; unmatched bases: 15. CDR3 length equals 17 residues. Per germline, CDR1 MDHEN and CDR2 SYDVKM. CDR3 protein: CASSGQSPGQGWETQYF. In DNA form, the CDR3 reads TGTGCCAGCAGCGGCCAATCCCCGGGACAGGGGTGGGAGACCCAGTACTTC. Variable domain in full (rest from reference TRBV28 and TRBJ2-5): DVKVTQSSRYLVKRTGEKVFLECVQDMDHENMFWYRQDPGLGLRLIYFSYDVKMKEKGDIPEGYSVSREKKERFSLILESASTNQTSMYLCASSGQSPGQGWETQYFGPGTRLLVL.

The rearrangement uses TRBV7-9 and TRBJ2-7, with D possibly TRBD2 on 6 matching bases. Germline lookup yields CDR1 SEHNR and CDR2 FQNEAQ (reference sequence). Trimming stripped 7 bases from V and 3 bases from J, with 13 bases between. The CDR3 is made up of 13 amino acids. DNA of the CDR3: TGTGCCAGCACGCGGGGTTCCATCTACGAGCAGTACTTC. Amino acids: CASTRGSIYEQYF.

The CDR3 here is CASSPRDRSEKLFF. CDR3 DNA sequence: TGTGCCAGCAGCCCCCGAGACAGGAGTGAAAAACTGTTTTTT. This chain joins TRBV9 and TRBJ1-4, with D possibly being TRBD1 (6 bases). CDR1 is SGDLS and CDR2 is YYNGEE in the germline V gene. Trimming took 4 bases from V and 7 from J, leaving 14 bases between them. The CDR3 contains 14 residues. Complete variable domain (other parts from reference TRBV9 and TRBJ1-4): DSGVTQTPKHLITATGQRVTLRCSPRSGDLSVYWYQQSLDQGLQFLIQYYNGEERAKGNILERFSAQQFPDLHSELNLSSLELGDSALYFCASSPRDRSEKLFFGSGTQLSVL.

With respect to this clone: This CDR3 is also generated by other DNA sequences in the sample. V usage is TRBV18 and J usage is TRBJ1-4; possibly TRBD1 for D (6 bases). Trimming shortened V by 4 bases and J by 5 bases, and 8 bases separated the two germline ends. Germline V gives CDR1 KGHSH, CDR2 LQKENI. The CDR3 extends over 13 amino acids. The CDR3: CASSRGQNEKLFF. In nucleotides, the CDR3 is TGTGCCAGCTCACGAGGACAGAATGAAAAACTGTTTTTT. The variable domain in full, with the rest retrieved from reference TRBV18 and TRBJ1-4, is NAGVMQNPRHLVRRRGQEARLRCSPMKGHSHVYWYRQLPEEGLKFMVYLQKENIIDESGMPKERFSAEFPKEGPSILRIQQVVRGDSAAYFCASSRGQNEKLFFGSGTQLSVL.

CDR3 DNA: TGTGCCATCAGACCGGACAGGGGTAGCAATCAGCCCCAGCATTTT. This codes for CAIRPDRGSNQPQHF. This chain uses TRBV10-3 with TRBJ1-5, with TRBD1 identical over 9 bases. CDR3 length equals 15 residues. V was clipped by 6 bases and J by 0 bases; unmatched bases: 3. Germline CDR1 reads ENHRY; CDR2 reads SYGVKD.

The CDR3 loop reads CASTSGHLPAALHF. DNA of the CDR3: TGTGCCAGCACGTCGGGACACCTCCCGGCGGCCCTCCACTTT. This sequence joins TRBV28 and TRBJ1-6; a weak D match, TRBD1 (6 bases). CDR1 is MDHEN and CDR2 is SYDVKM in the germline V gene. The V gene lost 7 bases and the J gene lost 14 bases, with 21 bases spanning the gap. This CDR3 contains 14 residues.

This chain joins TRBV9 and TRBJ2-1; D gene unclear. Looked up from germline, CDR1 is SGDLS and CDR2 is YYNGEE. This CDR3 comprises 12 residues. Trimming removed 4 bases at V and 12 bases at J, with 14 bases between. CDR3 amino acids: CASSPSPGGQFF. DNA for the CDR3: TGTGCCAGCAGCCCCTCCCCTGGCGGGCAGTTCTTC.

This chain connects TRBV6-1 to TRBJ2-7, with D possibly called TRBD1 or TRBD2 (6 bases each). V was trimmed by 6 bases and J by 5 bases, leaving 20 bases between them. CDR1 and CDR2 from the germline V gene are MNHNS and SASEGT. This CDR3 is built from 15 residues. The CDR3 coding sequence is TGTGCCAGCAGGGGGGGACTCCCGAACAGGGACGAGCAGTACTTC. This gives the protein CASRGGLPNRDEQYF.

The chain is built from TRBV28 and TRBJ2-3, with 14 bases identical to TRBD2. Germline V CDR1 and CDR2: MDHEN, SYDVKM. This CDR3 comprises 19 residues. V lost 5 bases to trimming and J lost 4 bases; unmatched junction nucleotides: 14. Here the CDR3 DNA reads TGTGCCAGCAGTCCGCGCACCGGGACTAGCGGGAGTAGTCCAGATACGCAGTATTTT. It yields the protein CASSPRTGTSGSSPDTQYF.

The chain is built from TRBV29-1 and TRBJ1-1; D gene ambiguous. Germline-derived CDR1 and CDR2 are SQVTM and ANQGSEA. V was clipped by 0 bases and J by 5 bases, with 10 bases between them. This CDR3 is 13 amino acids long. The CDR3 nucleotides are TGCAGCGTTGAAGATCGTCGGGGAACTGAAGCTTTCTTT. Encoded protein: CSVEDRRGTEAFF.

The chain has TRBV7-9 and TRBJ1-1, with D perhaps matching TRBD1 (6 bases). The CDR3 is 13 residues long. The V end was cut by 5 bases, the J end by 4 bases, with 11 bases between. Germline V gene sequence: CDR1 SEHNR, CDR2 FQNEAQ (reference sequence). The CDR3 sequence: CASSEGHGTEAFF. CDR3 bases: TGTGCCAGCAGCGAGGGACACGGCACTGAAGCTTTCTTT.

The chain recombines TRBV30 with TRBJ1-5; D call uncertain. This CDR3 spans 13 amino acids. The V and J ends lost 0 bases and 12 bases respectively, with 15 bases between them. Germline CDR1 GTSNPN, CDR2 SVGIG (reference sequence). The CDR3 here is CAWSVFELASQHF. The CDR3 region has the DNA TGTGCCTGGAGTGTATTCGAGCTGGCGAGCCAGCATTTT.

This clone occurred once. The rearrangement links TRBV5-4 to TRBJ2-7; D is uncertain. The CDR3 loop spans 14 amino acids. V was shortened by 2 bases and J by 2 bases, with 11 bases between the two germline ends. The germline gives CDR1 SGHNT, CDR2 YYREEE (reference sequence). This CDR3 is CASSLEELTYEQYF. The CDR3 bases are TGTGCCAGCAGCTTAGAGGAACTAACCTACGAGCAGTACTTC.

The chain employs TRBV6-1 and TRBJ2-7; 11 nucleotides match TRBD1. Germline loops: CDR1 MNHNS, CDR2 SASEGT. V dropped 8 bases and J dropped 5; count of bases not matched to a gene: 8. The length of the CDR3 is 14 residues. This CDR3 is CASWKGQGADEQYF. The CDR3 DNA follows: TGTGCCAGCTGGAAAGGACAGGGGGCCGACGAGCAGTACTTC.

The chain couples TRBV18 to TRBJ1-1; D is uncertain. This CDR3 spans 15 amino acids. V lost 1 base and J 4 bases, leaving 13 bases between the germline ends. Germline values: CDR1 KGHSH, CDR2 LQKENI. CDR3 residues: CASSPRGIGFTEAFF. The CDR3 coding sequence is TGTGCCAGCTCACCACGAGGTATAGGGTTCACTGAAGCTTTCTTT. The full variable domain, its missing parts supplied by reference TRBV18 and TRBJ1-1, is NAGVMQNPRHLVRRRGQEARLRCSPMKGHSHVYWYRQLPEEGLKFMVYLQKENIIDESGMPKERFSAEFPKEGPSILRIQQVVRGDSAAYFCASSPRGIGFTEAFFGQGTRLTVV.

CDR3 amino acids: CASSSGLAGGSNEQFF. For the CDR3, the DNA is TGTGCCAGCAGCTCGGGACTAGCGGGGGGCTCCAATGAGCAGTTCTTC. The chain is built from TRBV11-3 and TRBJ2-1; 15 bases are a match to TRBD2. V shed 4 bases and J 6 bases; nucleotides not matched to a gene: 4. The CDR3 has 16 residues. Germline V gives CDR1 SGHNT, CDR2 YENEEA.

The CDR3 here is CASSLVPGITIGEMNTEAFF. CDR3 DNA: TGCGCCAGCAGCTTGGTCCCGGGGATCACGATCGGAGAAATGAACACTGAAGCTTTCTTT. The chain carries TRBV5-1 and TRBJ1-1; D is undetermined. Trimming took off 0 bases at V and 0 bases at J, with 24 bases between the two ends. This CDR3 contains 20 residues. Germline assignment: CDR1 SGHRS and CDR2 YFSETQ.

This rearrangement joins TRBV5-1 to TRBJ2-1, with 9 bases matching TRBD2. The junction had 3 bases not matched to a gene; V was cut back by 4 bases and J by 4 bases. The CDR3 covers 14 residues. Germline CDR1 is SGHRS and CDR2 is YFSETQ. CDR3 DNA sequence: TGCGCCAGCAGCGCGACTAGCGGTTACAATGAGCAGTTCTTC. It specifies CASSATSGYNEQFF.

The chain combines TRBV28 with TRBJ1-3, with 7 positions matching TRBD1. CDR3 size: 14 residues. Unmatched junction bases numbered 3, after V lost 7 bases and J lost 0 bases. In germline, CDR1 is MDHEN, CDR2 SYDVKM. Here the CDR3 DNA reads TGTGCCAGCACGGGACAGAGCTCTGGAAACACCATATATTTT. This codes for CASTGQSSGNTIYF.

This chain links TRBV15 with TRBJ2-3; D uncertain. From germline, CDR1 is LNHNV and CDR2 YYDKDF (reference sequence). This CDR3 has 13 amino acids. V was pared by 0 bases and J by 4 bases, with 5 bases between. In DNA form, the CDR3 reads TGTGCCACCAGCAGAGATTTGGCAGATACGCAGTATTTT. It specifies CATSRDLADTQYF.

The chain joins TRBV28 to TRBJ1-3, with a possible D match to TRBD1 (5 bases). CDR1 is MDHEN, CDR2 SYDVKM, per germline. The length of the CDR3 is 15 residues. Trimming pared 3 bases from V and 0 bases from J, leaving 9 bases between. The CDR3 spells CASSLGPISGNTIYF. DNA for the CDR3: TGTGCCAGCAGTTTGGGACCGATCTCTGGAAACACCATATATTTT.

The V call is TRBV5-5, the J call TRBJ2-2, with a weak D call TRBD1 (5 bases). The CDR3 is 16 residues long. Trimming stripped 4 bases from V and 0 bases from J, with 13 bases between. Germline V gene lookup returns CDR1 SGHKS and CDR2 YYEKEE (reference sequence). CDR3 sequence reads: CASSTAMGPNTGELFF. In DNA, the CDR3 is TGTGCCAGCAGCACGGCGATGGGGCCGAACACCGGGGAGCTGTTTTTT.